The 21 T cell receptor beta chains given below trace back to one sample, sequenced in a study of blood T cell repertoires in COVID-19. Data came from immunoSEQ multiplex PCR; TCRdb stores just in-frame clones and leaves some out. This table has some 78,000 clones, roughly 85% appearing once. Sequencing was carried out using peripheral blood. These receptors came from a woman of 80 years or more with active or convalescent COVID-19.

This clone has just a few counts. The gene calls are TRBV28 and TRBJ2-3, with D hard to call. Germline values: CDR1 MDHEN, CDR2 SYDVKM. This CDR3 comprises 12 residues. The V and J ends lost 6 bases and 3 bases respectively, with 7 bases between them. This CDR3 is CASRGWTDTQYF. The CDR3 DNA reads TGTGCCAGCAGGGGCTGGACAGATACGCAGTATTTT.

The gene calls are TRBV4-3 and TRBJ2-1; 15 bases agree with TRBD2. The CDR3 sequence is 20 residues long. The V segment lost 0 bases and the J segment 0 bases; nucleotides outside the gene matches: 6. The germline V gene has CDR1 LGHNA and CDR2 YSLEER. The CDR3 DNA reads TGCGCCAGCAGCCAAGATCCCCGGACTAGCGGGGGGGCCTCCTACAATGAGCAGTTCTTC. It is translated as CASSQDPRTSGGASYNEQFF.

The genes are TRBV5-1 and TRBJ2-7, with D possibly TRBD1 on 8 matching bases. The CDR3 runs to 14 residues. Germline V gene lookup returns CDR1 SGHRS and CDR2 YFSETQ. Trimming stripped 0 bases from V and 5 bases from J, with 12 bases between. Written as DNA, the CDR3 is TGCGCCAGCAGCTTGGACAGGGGGGGCGACGAGCAGTACTTC. This codes for CASSLDRGGDEQYF.

This chain connects TRBV30 to TRBJ1-1; D is unclear. The germline gives CDR1 GTSNPN, CDR2 SVGIG (reference sequence). V gave up 4 bases and J gave up 0 bases, with 12 bases separating them. The CDR3 has 14 amino acids. In nucleotides, the CDR3 is TGTGCCTGGAAATACAGATTTCTGAACACTGAAGCTTTCTTT. Amino acids: CAWKYRFLNTEAFF. Combining the CDR3 with reference TRBV30 and TRBJ1-1 gives the whole variable domain SQTIHQWPATLVQPVGSPLSLECTVEGTSNPNLYWYRQAAGRGLQLLFYSVGIGQISSEVPQNLSASRPQDRQFILSSKKLLLSDSGFYLCAWKYRFLNTEAFFGQGTRLTVV.

The chain is built from TRBV18 and TRBJ1-1; D remains ambiguous. V was trimmed by 3 bases and J by 9 bases, leaving 17 bases between them. CDR3 length: 14 residues. CDR1 and CDR2 (germline): KGHSH, LQKENI. The CDR3 loop is CASSPVRAEGKAFF. In DNA, the CDR3 is TGTGCCAGCTCACCTGTGAGGGCCGAAGGGAAAGCTTTCTTT.

This clone was seen only once. The V and J genes are TRBV29-1 and TRBJ2-7; 13 nucleotides agree with TRBD2. Germline V gene lookup returns CDR1 SQVTM and CDR2 ANQGSEA. V gave up 7 bases and J gave up 2 bases; unmatched junction bases: 2. The length of the CDR3 is 13 residues. CDR3 bases: TGCAGCGCAACTAGCGGGAGGGCCTACGAGCAGTACTTC. This encodes CSATSGRAYEQYF.

This clone is a singleton in its sample. V and J are TRBV28 and TRBJ1-5; D may be TRBD1 (6 bases). Germline V gene data show CDR1 as MDHEN and CDR2 as SYDVKM. The CDR3 extends over 17 amino acids. Trimming took 2 bases from V and 0 from J, leaving 14 bases between them. CDR3 sequence (DNA): TGTGCCAGCAGTTTAGGGGGGGGACATATTAGCAATCAGCCCCAGCATTTT. Translated, it gives CASSLGGGHISNQPQHF. The full variable domain, in which reference TRBV28 and TRBJ1-5 provide the parts outside the CDR3, is DVKVTQSSRYLVKRTGEKVFLECVQDMDHENMFWYRQDPGLGLRLIYFSYDVKMKEKGDIPEGYSVSREKKERFSLILESASTNQTSMYLCASSLGGGHISNQPQHFGDGTRLSIL.

The chain carries TRBV7-3 and TRBJ2-2, with a tentative D call TRBD2 (6 bases). The CDR3 extends over 15 amino acids. V dropped 2 bases and J dropped 0 bases, with 7 bases sitting between them. Germline V gives CDR1 SGHTA, CDR2 FQGTGA. The CDR3 coding sequence is TGTGCCAGCAGCTTAGCGGGGACGAACACCGGGGAGCTGTTTTTT. Its translation is CASSLAGTNTGELFF. Combining the CDR3 with reference TRBV7-3 and TRBJ2-2 gives the whole variable domain GAGVSQTPSNKVTEKGKYVELRCDPISGHTALYWYRQSLGQGPEFLIYFQGTGAADDSGLPNDRFFAVRPEGSVSTLKIQRTERGDSAVYLCASSLAGTNTGELFFGEGSRLTVL.

This clone showed up just once. The chain carries TRBV5-4 and TRBJ1-2; D is ambiguous. The germline CDR1 and CDR2 sequences are SGHNT and YYREEE (reference sequence). CDR3 length: 13 amino acids. The V end was cut by 0 bases, the J end by 6 bases, with 9 bases between. Written as DNA, the CDR3 is TGTGCCAGCAGCTTGGATGTGGGCGATGGCTACACCTTC. It encodes CASSLDVGDGYTF.

The gene calls are TRBV5-1 and TRBJ2-7, with 13 bases identical to TRBD2. V gave up 4 bases and J gave up 7 bases; unmatched junction bases: 8. This CDR3 spans 15 amino acids. Germline CDR1 SGHRS, CDR2 YFSETQ. The chain's CDR3 is CASSQTSGRPGEQYF. CDR3 nucleotide sequence: TGCGCCAGCAGCCAGACTAGCGGGAGGCCTGGAGAGCAGTACTTC.

This clone has just a few counts. This chain joins TRBV5-1 and TRBJ1-4; no clear D. CDR3 length equals 14 residues. Germline CDR1 reads SGHRS; CDR2 reads YFSETQ. V was clipped by 5 bases and J by 4 bases, with 12 bases between them. The CDR3 loop reads CASRVPGGNEKLFF. The CDR3 DNA sequence: TGCGCCAGCAGGGTGCCGGGAGGTAATGAAAAACTGTTTTTT.

This chain links TRBV30 with TRBJ2-7, with D possibly being TRBD1 (6 bases). V was cut by 4 bases and J by 0 bases, with 19 bases left in between. The CDR3 loop spans 16 amino acids. CDR1 GTSNPN and CDR2 SVGIG come from the germline V gene (reference sequence). As DNA, the CDR3 is TGTGCCTGGACCCGGATAAGGGGCAGGGGCTCCTACGAGCAGTACTTC. Amino acids: CAWTRIRGRGSYEQYF.

The CDR3 reads CASSPGTGSGNTIYF. DNA of the CDR3: TGTGCCAGCAGTCCCGGGACAGGGTCTGGAAACACCATATATTTT. This chain joins TRBV6-5 and TRBJ1-3; 9 bases map to TRBD1. The junction had 3 bases not matched to a gene; V was cut back by 5 bases and J by 1 base. The V gene's germline CDR1 is MNHEY and CDR2 SVGAGI. This CDR3 is 15 amino acids long.

The rearrangement joins TRBV5-1 to TRBJ2-1, with 14 bases lining up with TRBD2. CDR1 and CDR2 from the germline V gene are SGHRS and YFSETQ. J gave up 2 bases and V 0 bases, and 4 bases lay outside the gene matches. This CDR3 is built from 18 residues. The CDR3 DNA follows: TGCGCCAGCAGCTTGGAGACTAGCGGGAGGGGGCCCTACAATGAGCAGTTCTTC. Residues: CASSLETSGRGPYNEQFF.

V usage is TRBV2 and J usage is TRBJ2-5; 12 bases are shared with TRBD2. The CDR3 is made up of 16 amino acids. Trimming at V came to 7 bases and at J to 1 base, leaving 7 bases not matched to a gene. In germline, CDR1 is SNHLY, CDR2 FYNNEI. The CDR3 DNA sequence: TGTGCCAGCACCCTGCGGACTAGCGGGGTCCAAGAGACCCAGTACTTC. Amino acid sequence: CASTLRTSGVQETQYF. The whole variable domain, filled in from reference TRBV2 and TRBJ2-5, reads EPEVTQTPSHQVTQMGQEVILRCVPISNHLYFYWYRQILGQKVEFLVSFYNNEISEKSEIFDDQFSVERPDGSNFTLKIRSTKLEDSAMYFCASTLRTSGVQETQYFGPGTRLLVL.

This clone was seen only a few times. The V call is TRBV19, the J call TRBJ1-3; D remains unclear. Germline values: CDR1 LNHDA, CDR2 SQIVND (reference sequence). There are 14 residues in the CDR3. The V and J ends lost 6 bases and 10 bases respectively, with 19 bases between them. The DNA for the CDR3 is TGTGCCAGTAGCTCGACCGCGGTCGCCGGGACCATATATTTT. It codes for CASSSTAVAGTIYF.

The chain is built from TRBV27 and TRBJ1-1; D may be TRBD1 (5 bases). V lost 2 bases, J lost 2 bases, and 12 bases lay in between. Germline-derived CDR1 and CDR2 are MNHEY and SMNVEV (reference sequence). The CDR3 is 15 residues long. This CDR3 reads CASSLTGEGNTEAFF. CDR3 nucleotides: TGTGCCAGCAGTTTAACGGGGGAGGGAAACACTGAAGCTTTCTTT.

The V call is TRBV4-3, the J call TRBJ1-6; TRBD1 matches 9 bases. The V gene's germline CDR1 is LGHNA and CDR2 YSLEER. J was trimmed by 9 bases and V by 5 bases; bases with no gene match: 2. This CDR3 is built from 13 residues. CDR3 sequence reads: CASSEDRGSPLHF. The CDR3 bases are TGCGCCAGCAGCGAGGACAGGGGTTCACCCCTCCACTTT.

In this sample, this clone turned up a few times. The V call is TRBV18, the J call TRBJ2-3; no clear D. The CDR3 loop spans 13 amino acids. Trimming pared 6 bases from V and 6 bases from J, leaving 13 bases between. Germline V gives CDR1 KGHSH, CDR2 LQKENI. CDR3 sequence (DNA): TGTGCCAGCTCCGTTACATCCGGGGATACGCAGTATTTT. It yields the protein CASSVTSGDTQYF.

This chain links TRBV21-1 with TRBJ1-5; the table calls TRBD1, which could not be checked here. TRBV21-1 represents a pseudogene. This CDR3 is 14 amino acids long. The CDR3: CASSTFRVEQPQHF. The CDR3 DNA is TGTGCCAGCAGCACTTTCAGGGTAGAACAGCCCCAGCATTTT.

This clone was recorded only once. The genes are TRBV7-7 and TRBJ2-5, with a possible D match to TRBD2 (5 bases). V gave up 5 bases and J gave up 5 bases, with 12 bases separating them. CDR1 and CDR2 (germline): SSHAT, FNYEAQ (reference sequence). This CDR3 contains 13 residues. CDR3 region: CASSPDYGETQYF. Written as DNA, the CDR3 is TGTGCCAGCAGCCCCGACTACGGGGAGACCCAGTACTTC.